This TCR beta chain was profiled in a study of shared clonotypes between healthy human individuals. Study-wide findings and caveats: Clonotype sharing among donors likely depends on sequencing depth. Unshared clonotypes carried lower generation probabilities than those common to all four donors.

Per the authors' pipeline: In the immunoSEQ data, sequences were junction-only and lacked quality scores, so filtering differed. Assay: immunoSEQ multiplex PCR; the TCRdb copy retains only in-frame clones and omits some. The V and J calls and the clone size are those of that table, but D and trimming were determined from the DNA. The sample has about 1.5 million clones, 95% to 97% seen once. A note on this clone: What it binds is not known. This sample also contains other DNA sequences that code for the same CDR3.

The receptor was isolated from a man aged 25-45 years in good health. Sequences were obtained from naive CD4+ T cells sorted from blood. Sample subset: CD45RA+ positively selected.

In DNA, the CDR3 is TGTGCCACCAGCAGGGGTGGGCAGCCCCAGCATTTT. Translating it yields CATSRGGQPQHF. The rearrangement links TRBV15 to TRBJ1-5; D gene unclear. Looked up from germline, CDR1 is LNHNV and CDR2 is YYDKDF (reference sequence). The CDR3 covers 12 residues. V was clipped by 3 bases and J by 7 bases, with 7 bases between them.